This T cell receptor beta chain appears in the sequencing data of a study of cytomegalovirus exposure and HLA in healthy donors. This CDR3 region has 14 residues. The V and J ends lost 1 base and 8 bases respectively, with 12 bases between them. Germline V gene lookup returns CDR1 MGHRA and CDR2 YSYEKL. Study-wide results and limits: TCR sequences were mostly rare, though some public TCRs occurred in many donors. Listed as cytomegalovirus-associated were roughly 180 TCR beta chains. Subsequent analysis of the approximately 130 validation repertoires found a tendency for first-cohort TCR clusters to co-occur.

Data came from immunoSEQ multiplex PCR; TCRdb stores just in-frame clones and leaves some out. The sample includes about 130,000 clones, roughly 93% of them seen just once. Remarks on this clone: The antigen remains undetermined.

The sequence was obtained from a woman between 18 and 30 years old in good health and CMV-seronegative. V and J are TRBV4-1 and TRBJ2-1; tentative D call: TRBD2 (6 bases). Source material: PBMCs. In DNA, the CDR3 is TGCGCCAGCAGCCAAGTGACTAGAGGGTATGAGCAGTTCTTC. It is translated as CASSQVTRGYEQFF.